The clone carrying this TCR beta chain was counted at least ten times. The entry originates in a study of regulatory T cells in long-lasting Graves disease. Building of the TCR beta libraries involved iRepertoire HTBI primers and Arm-PCR of CDR3 regions. TCRdb recomputed calls from the multiplex PCR reads with MiXCR, one row per CDR3 protein. The table records under 400,000 distinct CDR3 sequences, 16% of them present only once. Sample time point: newly diagnosed GD, antithyroid drugs for less than 3 months. Isolated PBMC RNA provided the starting material for the TCR library. V was trimmed by 6 bases and J by 0 bases, leaving 9 bases between them. CDR1 is DFQATT and CDR2 is SNEGSKA in the germline V gene (reference sequence). CDR3 size: 13 residues. The same sample was also used in a study of T cells in Graves' hyperthyroidism and ophthalmopathy.

The rearrangement uses TRBV20-1 and TRBJ2-1, with a tentative D call TRBD1 (5 bases). This clonotype originated in a man aged 40-50 years with Graves disease. The sequencing here drew on peripheral blood mononuclear cells (PBMCs), taken at new diagnosis, from a patient treated with antithyroid drugs. This chain's CDR3 is CSARRGSYNEQFF. CDR3 in DNA: TGCAGTGCCCGTAGGGGCTCCTACAATGAGCAGTTCTTC.